The 15 T cell receptor beta chains reported below all come from one sample, sequenced in a study of blood T cells in healthy people across ages. It was with a sample-barcoded 5' primer and a J-beta primer mix that a second PCR of roughly 7 to 11 cycles was run. TCRdb analysed the 5' RACE reads with MiXCR anew, one entry per CDR3 protein. The sample lists about 900,000 distinct CDR3 sequences, around 48% occurring once. The sample was blood. These receptors were collected from a young man in good health.

This sequence joins TRBV5-1 and TRBJ1-1, with D perhaps TRBD1 (6 bases). There are 14 residues in the CDR3. Trimming took off 4 bases at V and 7 bases at J, with 17 bases between the two ends. Germline V gives CDR1 SGHRS, CDR2 YFSETQ. In DNA, the CDR3 is TGCGCCAGCAGCCCAAGGACAGATCTACATGAAGCTTTCTTT. This encodes CASSPRTDLHEAFF.

The genes are TRBV3-1 and TRBJ2-4, with 8 bases lining up with TRBD1. V shed 4 bases, J shed 0 bases, and the junction held 8 bases outside the gene matches. Per germline, CDR1 LGHDT and CDR2 YNNKEL (reference sequence). This CDR3 has 17 amino acids. The CDR3 sequence: CASSPGQEILAKNIQYF. CDR3 bases: TGTGCCAGCAGCCCGGGACAGGAGATACTAGCCAAAAACATTCAGTACTTC.

The J gene is TRBJ2-3, the V gene TRBV28, with 10 bases lining up with TRBD2. The CDR3 totals 16 residues. Germline-derived CDR1 and CDR2 are MDHEN and SYDVKM. V shed 3 bases, J shed 2 bases, and the junction held 5 bases outside the gene matches. The CDR3 reads CASSFSSGGITDTQYF. The CDR3 nucleotides are TGTGCCAGCAGTTTTAGTAGCGGGGGGATCACAGATACGCAGTATTTT.

The chain links TRBV7-2 to TRBJ2-3; 9 positions match TRBD2. This CDR3 is 17 amino acids long. Germline V CDR1 and CDR2: SGHTA, FQGNSA. The ends lost 5 bases at V and 6 bases at J; junction bases unmatched: 15. The CDR3 protein is CASSKTVGGGGRDTQYF. Here the CDR3 DNA reads TGTGCCAGCAGCAAGACTGTTGGCGGGGGGGGAAGGGATACGCAGTATTTT.

The J gene is TRBJ2-3, the V gene TRBV28; 7 nucleotides match TRBD2. The CDR3 has 15 residues. Germline values: CDR1 MDHEN, CDR2 SYDVKM. V lost 2 bases, J lost 1 base, and 3 bases stayed unmatched. The CDR3 loop reads CASSLTSAGTDTQYF. For the CDR3, the DNA is TGTGCCAGCAGTTTAACTAGCGCGGGCACAGATACGCAGTATTTT.

The chain uses TRBV20-1 and TRBJ2-7; 7 bases align to TRBD1. Germline values: CDR1 DFQATT, CDR2 SNEGSKA (reference sequence). J lost 5 bases, V lost 5 bases, and 6 bases had no gene match. This CDR3 comprises 12 residues. CDR3 bases: TGCAGTGCTCGCGACAGGGTCCACGAGCAGTACTTC. Its protein product is CSARDRVHEQYF.

This clonotype was recorded once. This rearrangement joins TRBV4-1 to TRBJ2-3; D unclear. V lost 1 base to trimming and J lost 10 bases, with 12 bases between them. The V gene's germline CDR1 is MGHRA and CDR2 YSYEKL. CDR3 size: 13 residues. The CDR3 bases are TGCGCCAGCAGCCAAGTAGTGGGTGAGGCGCAGTATTTT. Amino acid sequence: CASSQVVGEAQYF.

This clonotype was seen a few times. The chain couples TRBV12-3 or TRBV12-4 to TRBJ1-5, with a tentative D call TRBD1 (6 bases). The V end was cut by 1 base, the J end by 0 bases, with 10 bases between. This CDR3 has 16 residues. The CDR3 is CASSLGTVNSNQPQHF. The CDR3, as DNA: TGTGCCAGCAGTTTAGGGACAGTCAATAGCAATCAGCCCCAGCATTTT.

This clonotype has a handful of counts. The V gene is TRBV4-2, the J gene TRBJ2-3; TRBD2 might be the D (6 bases). Per the germline V gene, CDR1 is LGHNA and CDR2 is YNFKEQ. This CDR3 has 16 residues. V was cut by 0 bases and J by 3 bases, with 13 bases left in between. The CDR3 coding sequence is TGTGCCAGCAGCCAAGATCTCGCAGGGAGGACAGATACGCAGTATTTT. It is translated as CASSQDLAGRTDTQYF.

This chain joins TRBV4-1 and TRBJ1-5; D is ambiguous. CDR3 size: 16 residues. Germline CDR1 is MGHRA and CDR2 is YSYEKL. The germline V and J ends were trimmed by 0 bases and 6 bases, with 15 bases remaining between them. The CDR3 DNA follows: TGCGCCAGCAGCCAAGACGAGCCGCGTAAGGCTCAGCCCCAGCATTTT. It specifies CASSQDEPRKAQPQHF.

The rearrangement uses TRBV5-4 and TRBJ1-2, with no clear D. Germline lookup yields CDR1 SGHNT and CDR2 YYREEE (reference sequence). With 4 bases removed from V and 7 bases from J, the gap between germline ends came to 14 bases. The CDR3 runs 13 residues. The CDR3 region has the DNA TGTGCCAGCAGCCCCCGGGCCACCGGTGGCTACACCTTC. Amino acid sequence: CASSPRATGGYTF.

The chain carries TRBV6-6 and TRBJ1-2; D remains unclear. The CDR3 is 13 residues long. V was cut by 6 bases and J by 3 bases, with 11 bases left in between. Germline CDR1 MNHNY, CDR2 SVGAGI (reference sequence). The CDR3 region has the DNA TGTGCCAGCAGCCTAGACGAGCACTATGGCTACACCTTC. As protein: CASSLDEHYGYTF.

The J gene is TRBJ2-1, the V gene TRBV7-2; 8 bases fit TRBD1. The CDR3 contains 15 residues. CDR1 and CDR2 from the germline V gene are SGHTA and FQGNSA. The junction had 7 bases not matched to a gene; V was cut back by 5 bases and J by 4 bases. CDR3 bases: TGTGCCAGCAGCCCCCCACAGGGGGAATACAATGAGCAGTTCTTC. It yields the protein CASSPPQGEYNEQFF.

V and J are TRBV9 and TRBJ1-5; possible D gene TRBD1, 5 bases. The CDR3 length is 15 residues. Trimming left V 4 bases short and J 1 base short, with 12 bases between. Germline CDR1 is SGDLS and CDR2 is YYNGEE. CDR3 coding DNA: TGTGCCAGCAGCCAGACAGACCGAAGCAATCAGCCCCAGCATTTT. Translation: CASSQTDRSNQPQHF.

The V gene is TRBV6-2 or TRBV6-3, the J gene TRBJ2-1; TRBD2 might be the D (6 bases). CDR1 is MNHEY, CDR2 SVGEGT, per germline. Deletions cut 3 bases from V and 0 bases from J, with 9 bases between. The CDR3 runs 15 residues. In DNA, the CDR3 is TGTGCCAGCAGTTATTGGCGGGGCTCCTACAATGAGCAGTTCTTC. This encodes CASSYWRGSYNEQFF.